The 17 T cell receptor beta chains below were found in one sample sequenced in a study of T cell changes during pregnancy in multiple sclerosis. Libraries were prepared by immunoSEQ multiplex PCR; TCRdb keeps only in-frame clonotypes and omits some of them. The data contain approximately 40,000 clones, under 95% of them singletons. Sequenced here: CD4+ T cells from peripheral blood mononuclear cells, sampled in the third trimester of pregnancy. The source is a female donor with multiple sclerosis, enrolled in a pregnancy study.

This chain links TRBV28 with TRBJ1-5; 7 bases are a match to TRBD1. The CDR3 contains 14 residues. Germline trimming cut 6 bases from V and 7 bases from J; bases unmatched to any gene: 9. The germline gives CDR1 MDHEN, CDR2 SYDVKM. As DNA, the CDR3 is TGTGCCAGCAGCCCCGCAGGGGGGAGCCAGCCCCAGCATTTT. Protein product: CASSPAGGSQPQHF. The whole variable domain, remainder taken from reference TRBV28 and TRBJ1-5, is DVKVTQSSRYLVKRTGEKVFLECVQDMDHENMFWYRQDPGLGLRLIYFSYDVKMKEKGDIPEGYSVSREKKERFSLILESASTNQTSMYLCASSPAGGSQPQHFGDGTRLSIL.

This clone has more than one count but fewer than ten. The genes are TRBV7-2 and TRBJ2-5; TRBD2 matches at 13 bases. The germline CDR1 and CDR2 sequences are SGHTA and FQGNSA. This CDR3 is 14 amino acids long. V shed 3 bases, J shed 5 bases, and the junction held 0 bases outside the gene matches. CDR3 loop: CASSLTSGGETQYF. The CDR3 DNA follows: TGTGCCAGCAGCTTGACTAGCGGGGGGGAGACCCAGTACTTC. Drawing the rest from reference TRBV7-2 and TRBJ2-5, the complete variable domain is GAGVSQSPSNKVTEKGKDVELRCDPISGHTALYWYRQSLGQGLEFLIYFQGNSAPDKSGLPSDRFSAERTGGSVSTLTIQRTQQEDSAVYLCASSLTSGGETQYFGPGTRLLVL.

This clone was recorded only once. J is TRBJ2-1 and V is TRBV5-4, with D possibly being TRBD2 (6 bases). V lost 4 bases and J lost 0, with 14 bases in between. Germline V lookup: CDR1 SGHNT, CDR2 YYREEE (reference sequence). This CDR3 has 16 amino acids. For the CDR3, the DNA is TGTGCCAGCAGCATAGGGACTCGAGACTCCTACAATGAGCAGTTCTTC. Its translation: CASSIGTRDSYNEQFF.

The chain combines TRBV7-2 with TRBJ2-2, with 9 nucleotides matching TRBD2. This CDR3 has 16 amino acids. The germline CDR1 and CDR2 sequences are SGHTA and FQGNSA. Losses at the gene ends were 3 bases for V and 7 bases for J; bases not matched to a gene: 9. CDR3 amino acids: CASSFYRGRAIGELFF. In DNA, the CDR3 is TGTGCCAGCAGCTTTTACCGCGGGAGGGCCATCGGGGAGCTGTTTTTT. Together with reference TRBV7-2 and TRBJ2-2, the CDR3 gives the full variable domain: GAGVSQSPSNKVTEKGKDVELRCDPISGHTALYWYRQSLGQGLEFLIYFQGNSAPDKSGLPSDRFSAERTGGSVSTLTIQRTQQEDSAVYLCASSFYRGRAIGELFFGEGSRLTVL.

In regard to this clone: A read error may account for a junction end that differs from germline. The J gene is TRBJ1-5, the V gene TRBV2; D possibly corresponds to TRBD1 (6 bases). This CDR3 comprises 15 residues. CDR1 is SNHLY and CDR2 is FYNNEI in the germline V gene. The CDR3 sequence: CASGDQGLSNQPQHF. The CDR3 nucleotides read TGTGCCAGCGGTGACCAGGGGTTGAGCAATCAGCCCCAGCATTTT.

The J gene is TRBJ2-5, the V gene TRBV29-1; maybe TRBD1 (7 bases). The ends were cut back, 2 bases at V and 3 bases at J, with 10 bases in the middle. This CDR3 has 13 residues. Germline V CDR1 and CDR2: SQVTM, ANQGSEA. The CDR3 DNA sequence: TGCAGCGTTGAACAGGGGGGAGAAGAGACCCAGTACTTC. It is translated as CSVEQGGEETQYF.

The chain joins TRBV27 to TRBJ2-5, with D possibly being TRBD1 (5 bases). Deletions cut 0 bases from V and 3 bases from J, with 8 bases between. Germline V lookup: CDR1 MNHEY, CDR2 SMNVEV (reference sequence). The CDR3 consists of 14 residues. DNA for the CDR3: TGTGCCAGCAGTTTATCCAGGGTGGAAGAGACCCAGTACTTC. It encodes CASSLSRVEETQYF.

V usage is TRBV5-1 and J usage is TRBJ2-7; 8 positions agree with TRBD1. The V and J ends lost 7 bases and 5 bases, in that order; junction bases with no gene match: 11. The germline gives CDR1 SGHRS, CDR2 YFSETQ. The CDR3 has 14 amino acids. The CDR3 region has the DNA TGCGCCAGCTCCCCAGGGCAGGGGGCCGACGAGCAGTACTTC. Its protein product is CASSPGQGADEQYF.

The chain has TRBV7-9 and TRBJ1-1; D not resolved. Trimming stripped 6 bases from V and 1 base from J, with 12 bases between. Per germline, CDR1 SEHNR and CDR2 FQNEAQ (reference sequence). The CDR3 is made up of 14 amino acids. CDR3 residues: CASRFGVENTEAFF. In DNA form, the CDR3 reads TGTGCCAGCAGGTTTGGAGTTGAGAACACTGAAGCTTTCTTT.

This clone was found a few times. The genes are TRBV4-1 and TRBJ2-7; D call uncertain. Looked up from germline, CDR1 is MGHRA and CDR2 is YSYEKL. The V gene lost 1 base and the J gene lost 0 bases, with 7 bases spanning the gap. The CDR3 has 14 residues. The CDR3 here is CASSQVLRSYEQYF. CDR3 sequence (DNA): TGCGCCAGCAGCCAAGTTCTGCGCTCCTACGAGCAGTACTTC.

The chain joins TRBV28 to TRBJ2-7; perhaps TRBD2 as D (5 bases). The CDR3 covers 14 residues. The germline V gene encodes CDR1 MDHEN and CDR2 SYDVKM. With 5 bases removed from V and 1 base from J, the gap between germline ends came to 12 bases. This CDR3 is CASSLTTRSYEQYF. As DNA, the CDR3 is TGTGCCAGCAGTCTGACTACCCGTTCCTACGAGCAGTACTTC.

The rearrangement links TRBV5-1 to TRBJ2-3; possibly TRBD1 for D (7 bases). The CDR3 contains 14 residues. Trimming removed 5 bases at V and 4 bases at J, with 14 bases between. CDR1 and CDR2 (germline): SGHRS, YFSETQ. The CDR3: CASREGRGADTQYF. The CDR3 DNA sequence: TGCGCCAGCAGAGAAGGCAGGGGGGCAGATACGCAGTATTTT.

The chain carries TRBV18 and TRBJ2-3; 11 bases are shared with TRBD2. This CDR3 has 17 residues. CDR1 and CDR2 from the germline V gene are KGHSH and LQKENI. The V and J ends lost 5 bases and 0 bases, in that order; junction bases with no gene match: 7. The CDR3, as DNA: TGTGCCAGCTCAATTTCCGGGACTAGCGGAAGCACAGATACGCAGTATTTT. Amino acids: CASSISGTSGSTDTQYF.

The chain carries TRBV5-1 and TRBJ2-1; 7 bases fit TRBD2. The V gene end was trimmed by 1 base and the J gene end by 3 bases; junction bases not matched to a gene: 4. CDR1 and CDR2 (germline): SGHRS, YFSETQ. The CDR3 covers 15 residues. CDR3 in DNA: TGCGCCAGCAGCTTGAGCGGGGAGTACTACAATGAGCAGTTCTTC. This sequence encodes CASSLSGEYYNEQFF.

The chain is built from TRBV2 and TRBJ2-4, with a tentative D call TRBD1 (5 bases). Trimming shortened V by 2 bases and J by 1 base, and 15 bases separated the two germline ends. This CDR3 is 17 amino acids long. The germline V gene encodes CDR1 SNHLY and CDR2 FYNNEI. CDR3 protein: CASSEKSVGAAKNIQYF. DNA of the CDR3: TGTGCCAGCAGTGAAAAATCGGTAGGGGCGGCCAAAAACATTCAGTACTTC.

V gene TRBV29-1 combines with J gene TRBJ2-1; perhaps TRBD2 as D (6 bases). The CDR3 spans 15 residues. In germline, CDR1 is SQVTM, CDR2 ANQGSEA. V was trimmed by 4 bases and J by 0 bases, leaving 13 bases between them. CDR3 region: CSVAFGGGSYNEQFF. Here the CDR3 DNA reads TGCAGCGTTGCCTTTGGGGGAGGCTCCTACAATGAGCAGTTCTTC.

This clone showed up just once. This chain connects TRBV19 to TRBJ2-3; tentatively, D is TRBD2 (5 bases). The CDR3 is 11 residues long. Germline V gene data show CDR1 as LNHDA and CDR2 as SQIVND (reference sequence). V dropped 5 bases and J dropped 7 bases, with 7 bases sitting between them. The CDR3 region is CASSADYTQYF. CDR3 coding DNA: TGTGCCAGTAGTGCGGACTATACGCAGTATTTT. Based on the CDR3 plus reference TRBV19 and TRBJ2-3, the full variable domain is DGGITQSPKYLFRKEGQNVTLSCEQNLNHDAMYWYRQDPGQGLRLIYYSQIVNDFQKGDIAEGYSVSREKKESFPLTVTSAQKNPTAFYLCASSADYTQYFGPGTRLTVL.